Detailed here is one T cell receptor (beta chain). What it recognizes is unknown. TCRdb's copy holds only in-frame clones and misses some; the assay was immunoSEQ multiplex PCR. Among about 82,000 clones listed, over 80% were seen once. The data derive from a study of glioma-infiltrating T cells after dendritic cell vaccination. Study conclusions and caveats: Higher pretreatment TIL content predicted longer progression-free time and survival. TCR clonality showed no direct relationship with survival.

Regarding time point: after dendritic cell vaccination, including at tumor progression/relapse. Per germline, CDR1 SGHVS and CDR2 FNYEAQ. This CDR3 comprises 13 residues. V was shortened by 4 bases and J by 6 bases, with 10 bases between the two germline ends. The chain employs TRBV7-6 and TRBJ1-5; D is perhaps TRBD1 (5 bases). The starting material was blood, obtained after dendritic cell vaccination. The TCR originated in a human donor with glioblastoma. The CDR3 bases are TGTGCCAGCAGCTCGTTTACAGGTCAGCCCCAGCATTTT. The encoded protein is CASSSFTGQPQHF.